This T cell receptor beta chain is from a study of early T cells in non-severe SARS-CoV-2 infection (dated by TCRdb to the early 2020s). For context, the study as a whole: Because TCR sequencing relied on bulk RNA taken from unsorted whole blood, pairing of alpha and beta chains was not possible.

Set within a cohort of healthcare workers in London, UK, this nested case-control study involved weekly PCR testing of nasopharyngeal swabs along with blood sampling. Healthcare workers were recruited between 23 and 31 March 2020, during the week of the UK lockdown, and were followed weekly for up to roughly 15 weeks. This clonotype was counted many times. Its antigen is currently not known. There are no base qualities to consult, and no much larger clone falls within one base. Overall study results and their limits: Matching against VDJdb was skewed toward anti-spike CD8 responses, likely underestimated virus-specific expansions, and missed private and CD4 specificities.

The method was 5' RACE. TCRdb names NextSeq 500 as the instrument used. To correct for sequencing error and PCR bias, the TCR library protocol tagged individual cDNA molecules with unique molecular identifiers. Both TCR alpha and beta chains were sequenced, and tight co-correlation was observed between alpha and beta sequence abundances in each sample. As for how the authors treated the data: Decombinator V4 was used to perform V gene, J gene and CDR3 annotation of TCR sequences. TCRs were defined as expanded if a significant change between any two time points was detected under a Poisson model with p below 0.0001. TCR abundances were normalised to the total number of TCRs sequenced in each sample and reported as counts per million. VDJdb, accessed 1 November 2021, was searched for CMV, EBV and SARS-CoV-2 annotated TCRs, with TCRs annotated for multiple antigens excluded. TCRdb passed the public sequencing reads through fastp at Q25 and MiXCR, retaining productive beta sequences. Entries that share a CDR3 protein sequence are merged under the most common genes and DNA. The V and J calls, along with clone size, are taken from TCRdb and not from the paper's own processing. Present in this sample are some 26,000 distinct CDR3 sequences, roughly 4.5% of which were seen just once. The leading ten clones occupy around 6% of the sample.

The TCR comes from an adult who was a healthcare worker with PCR-confirmed SARS-CoV-2 infection or an uninfected control (not recorded which). The specimen sequenced was whole blood.

In nucleotides, the sequence is TGTGCCAGCAGGCTTAGCGGGGGGGACACAGATACGCAGTATTTT. Translation gives CASRLSGGDTDTQYF. The chain is made from TRBV6-5 and TRBJ2-3, and TRBD2 matches 11 of the central bases. V loses 6 bases at its end and J loses 2 bases; junction bases beyond the gene matches: 4. CDR3 length: 15 amino acids, cysteine to phenylalanine. CDR3 DNA is the only sequence kept; it has 45 bases, read in frame from the first base. Via the germline V gene, CDR1 is MNHEY and CDR2 SVGAGI.